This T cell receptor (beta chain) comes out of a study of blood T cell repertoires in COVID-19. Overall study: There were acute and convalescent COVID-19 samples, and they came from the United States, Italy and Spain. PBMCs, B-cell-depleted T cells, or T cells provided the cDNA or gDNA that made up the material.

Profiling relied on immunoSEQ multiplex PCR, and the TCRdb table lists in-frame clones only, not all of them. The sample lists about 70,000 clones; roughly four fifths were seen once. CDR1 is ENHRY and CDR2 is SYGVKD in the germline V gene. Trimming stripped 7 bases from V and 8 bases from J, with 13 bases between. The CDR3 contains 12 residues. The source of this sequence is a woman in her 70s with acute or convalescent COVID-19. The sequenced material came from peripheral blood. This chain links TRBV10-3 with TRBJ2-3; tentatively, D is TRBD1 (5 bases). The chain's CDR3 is CAINPGRGTQYF. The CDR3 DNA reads TGTGCCATCAACCCCGGTAGGGGTACGCAGTATTTT.